Below are 23 T cell receptor beta chains sequenced from a single sample in a study of regulatory T cells in long-lasting Graves disease. To make TCR beta libraries, researchers used iRepertoire HTBI primers and Arm-PCR of CDR3 regions. TCRdb reprocessed the multiplex PCR reads via MiXCR and lists one record per CDR3 protein. The profile shows about 470,000 distinct CDR3 sequences, 20% to 25% of them singletons. Time point described: persistent/refractory GD, antithyroid drugs over 5 years with positive TRAb. PBMC RNA was the source of the TCR library. The material was peripheral blood mononuclear cells (PBMCs), obtained when the disease was refractory, from a patient treated with antithyroid drugs. These receptors were collected from a female donor with Graves disease.

This clonotype was observed many times. V gene TRBV7-8 combines with J gene TRBJ1-2; D is possibly TRBD1 (5 bases). V was cut by 2 bases and J by 0 bases, with 19 bases left in between. Germline CDR1 is SGHVS and CDR2 is FQNEAQ. This CDR3 contains 18 residues. The DNA for the CDR3 is TGTGCCAGCAGCTTAAATCGCCCGAGGGACGGTTCTAACTATGGCTACACCTTC. Its translation: CASSLNRPRDGSNYGYTF.

Only a few counts were recorded for this clonotype. This sequence joins TRBV19 and TRBJ1-4, with D possibly being TRBD1 (5 bases). The CDR3 loop spans 13 amino acids. V dropped 8 bases and J dropped 6 bases, with 13 bases sitting between them. Germline-derived CDR1 and CDR2 are LNHDA and SQIVND (reference sequence). The CDR3 nucleotides are TGTGCCAGTGAAACGAGGGGTTATGAAAAACTGTTTTTT. It translates to CASETRGYEKLFF.

This chain joins TRBV20-1 and TRBJ2-7, with D tentatively TRBD1 or TRBD2 (6 bases each). The CDR3 is made up of 15 amino acids. The germline V gene has CDR1 DFQATT and CDR2 SNEGSKA (reference sequence). With 5 bases removed from V and 0 bases from J, the gap between germline ends came to 17 bases. The CDR3 sequence: CSARGGGSRSYEQYF. The DNA for the CDR3 is TGCAGTGCTCGCGGAGGGGGGTCCCGCTCCTACGAGCAGTACTTC.

This clonotype was recorded at least ten times. The genes are TRBV10-3 and TRBJ2-5; 9 bases are a match to TRBD1. V dropped 8 bases and J dropped 3; count of bases not matched to a gene: 7. From germline, CDR1 is ENHRY and CDR2 SYGVKD. The CDR3 is 14 amino acids. The CDR3 DNA reads TGTGCCATCGGTTCAGGACAGGGGAAAGAGACCCAGTACTTC. This translates into CAIGSGQGKETQYF.

This clonotype showed up just a few times. The rearrangement uses TRBV5-1 and TRBJ2-7; D remains unclear. V dropped 0 bases and J dropped 5 bases, with 9 bases sitting between them. Looked up from germline, CDR1 is SGHRS and CDR2 is YFSETQ. The CDR3 is 13 amino acids. CDR3 in amino acids: CASSLESANEQYF. The CDR3 nucleotides read TGCGCCAGCAGCTTGGAGTCAGCCAACGAGCAGTACTTC.

This clonotype was detected only a few times. The chain couples TRBV7-2 to TRBJ2-7, with D maybe TRBD1 (6 bases). CDR1 is SGHTA, CDR2 FQGNSA, per germline. Trimming pared 5 bases from V and 8 bases from J, leaving 13 bases between. The CDR3 contains 12 residues. In nucleotides, the CDR3 is TGTGCCAGCAGCCACCCCAGGGGACAGCAGTACTTC. Protein sequence: CASSHPRGQQYF. Using reference TRBV7-2 and TRBJ2-7 for the parts outside the CDR3, the full variable domain is GAGVSQSPSNKVTEKGKDVELRCDPISGHTALYWYRQSLGQGLEFLIYFQGNSAPDKSGLPSDRFSAERTGGSVSTLTIQRTQQEDSAVYLCASSHPRGQQYFGPGTRLTVT.

This clonotype occurred many times. The chain carries TRBV7-9 and TRBJ2-5; the D gene is possibly TRBD1 (6 bases). Germline lookup yields CDR1 SEHNR and CDR2 FQNEAQ (reference sequence). Trimming removed 5 bases at V and 1 base at J, with 11 bases between. The CDR3 sequence is 14 residues long. This CDR3 reads CASSPWTAQETQYF. The CDR3 DNA reads TGTGCCAGCAGCCCTTGGACAGCCCAAGAGACCCAGTACTTC.

This rearrangement joins TRBV6-5 to TRBJ2-5, with 12 bases identical to TRBD2. V lost 1 base and J lost 4; bases outside the gene matches: 10. Germline V gives CDR1 MNHEY, CDR2 SVGAGI. The CDR3 has 18 amino acids. The CDR3 DNA is TGTGCCAGCAGTTACTGGGCTAGCGGGAGGGCCGTTTCAGAGACCCAGTACTTC. Encoded protein: CASSYWASGRAVSETQYF.

This clonotype was observed many times. This chain joins TRBV28 and TRBJ2-7; 8 bases match TRBD2. This CDR3 region has 15 residues. Germline CDR1 is MDHEN and CDR2 is SYDVKM. V lost 7 bases and J lost 0; bases outside the gene matches: 8. The CDR3 nucleotides read TGTGCCAGCACGTTGGCGGGAGGCCTCTCCTACGAGCAGTACTTC. It codes for CASTLAGGLSYEQYF.

Many counts were recorded for this clonotype. This chain joins TRBV12-3 or TRBV12-4 and TRBJ1-1, with 8 bases aligning to TRBD1. This CDR3 has 15 amino acids. V lost 3 bases, J lost 5 bases, and 8 bases stayed unmatched. Written as DNA, the CDR3 is TGTGCCAGCAGTTTCGGAGTGGACAGGGCAACTGAAGCTTTCTTT. Its protein product is CASSFGVDRATEAFF.

The rearrangement joins TRBV19 to TRBJ1-1; D remains ambiguous. Trimming pared 3 bases from V and 5 bases from J, leaving 10 bases between. CDR1 and CDR2 (germline): LNHDA, SQIVND (reference sequence). CDR3 length equals 13 residues. The CDR3 loop is CASSINGRTEAFF. CDR3 in DNA: TGTGCCAGTAGTATCAACGGGAGGACTGAAGCTTTCTTT. Supplemented by reference TRBV19 and TRBJ1-1, the full variable domain reads DGGITQSPKYLFRKEGQNVTLSCEQNLNHDAMYWYRQDPGQGLRLIYYSQIVNDFQKGDIAEGYSVSREKKESFPLTVTSAQKNPTAFYLCASSINGRTEAFFGQGTRLTVV.

The sample holds many counts of this clonotype. The chain uses TRBV19 and TRBJ1-2; a possible D gene is TRBD1 (5 bases). The V end was cut by 1 base, the J end by 14 bases, with 14 bases between. The CDR3 covers 12 residues. Germline lookup yields CDR1 LNHDA and CDR2 SQIVND (reference sequence). CDR3 sequence reads: CASSIGGGGKTF. CDR3 bases: TGTGCCAGTAGTATAGGGGGCGGGGGGAAGACCTTC. The full variable domain, in which reference TRBV19 and TRBJ1-2 provide the parts outside the CDR3, is DGGITQSPKYLFRKEGQNVTLSCEQNLNHDAMYWYRQDPGQGLRLIYYSQIVNDFQKGDIAEGYSVSREKKESFPLTVTSAQKNPTAFYLCASSIGGGGKTFGSGTRLTVV.

This clonotype was seen ten or more times. The V gene is TRBV10-3, the J gene TRBJ1-1; unclear D gene. V dropped 2 bases and J dropped 1 base, with 5 bases sitting between them. Germline V gene lookup returns CDR1 ENHRY and CDR2 SYGVKD. The CDR3 covers 13 residues. The CDR3, as DNA: TGTGCCATCAGTGAGGGTCCGAACACTGAAGCTTTCTTT. It codes for CAISEGPNTEAFF.

This clonotype was observed at least ten times. This chain uses TRBV12-3 or TRBV12-4 with TRBJ2-7; 11 bases fit TRBD2. V shed 4 bases and J 2 bases; nucleotides not matched to a gene: 4. This CDR3 region has 15 residues. The CDR3 spells CASSSTSGGAYEQYF. The CDR3 nucleotides read TGTGCCAGCAGTTCTACTAGCGGGGGTGCCTACGAGCAGTACTTC.

This clonotype was seen at least ten times. V and J are TRBV11-2 and TRBJ1-1; perhaps TRBD1 as D (6 bases). This CDR3 is built from 14 residues. Germline-derived CDR1 and CDR2 are SGHAT and FQNNGV. Trimming took off 0 bases at V and 7 bases at J, with 12 bases between the two ends. In DNA form, the CDR3 reads TGTGCCAGCAGCTTAGATCCAGGGGTCGGTGAAGCTTTCTTT. Protein sequence: CASSLDPGVGEAFF.

This clonotype was counted at least ten times. A read error may produce the germline difference seen at one junction end. This sequence joins TRBV19 and TRBJ1-1, with a weak D call TRBD1 (5 bases). The germline V gene encodes CDR1 LNHDA and CDR2 SQIVND (reference sequence). CDR3 length equals 14 residues. In DNA form, the CDR3 reads TGTGCCAGTAGCATAGGGACGGAGAGCACTGAAGCTTTCTTT. It encodes CASSIGTESTEAFF.

This clonotype was observed a handful of times. V gene TRBV19 combines with J gene TRBJ1-2; D is unresolved. The CDR3 length is 12 residues. V lost 0 bases to trimming and J lost 8 bases, with 7 bases between them. CDR1 and CDR2 from the germline V gene are LNHDA and SQIVND (reference sequence). The CDR3 sequence is CASSIDAWGYTF. In DNA, the CDR3 is TGTGCCAGTAGTATAGATGCGTGGGGCTACACCTTC.

This clonotype was recorded at least ten times. The chain carries TRBV29-1 and TRBJ1-4; perhaps TRBD1 as D (6 bases). This CDR3 contains 13 residues. CDR1 is SQVTM, CDR2 ANQGSEA, per germline. The V gene lost 6 bases and the J gene lost 7 bases, with 15 bases spanning the gap. The CDR3 coding sequence is TGCAGCGTCTCCAGGGGTCTGGGTGAAAAACTGTTTTTT. Protein product: CSVSRGLGEKLFF.

This clonotype occurred many times. The CDR3 protein is CASSLQVPGANVLTF. The CDR3 DNA reads TGTGCCAGCAGCTTGCAGGTCCCTGGGGCCAACGTCCTGACTTTC. The chain uses TRBV7-9 and TRBJ2-6; D not resolved. The CDR3 covers 15 residues. Germline V gives CDR1 SEHNR, CDR2 FQNEAQ (reference sequence). V was trimmed by 3 bases and J by 2 bases, leaving 8 bases between them.

This clonotype was seen repeatedly, ten times or more. This chain connects TRBV28 to TRBJ2-2; D unclear. V lost 6 bases and J 8 bases, leaving 16 bases between the germline ends. CDR1 and CDR2 from the germline V gene are MDHEN and SYDVKM. There are 14 residues in the CDR3. Here the CDR3 reads CASSNTDLRGELFF. CDR3 nucleotides: TGTGCCAGCAGCAATACGGACCTACGAGGGGAGCTGTTTTTT.

In this sample, this clonotype turned up many times. This rearrangement joins TRBV7-9 to TRBJ1-2, with D hard to call. The germline V gene encodes CDR1 SEHNR and CDR2 FQNEAQ (reference sequence). V lost 4 bases, J lost 8 bases, and 17 bases lay in between. This CDR3 region has 14 residues. DNA for the CDR3: TGTGCCAGCAGCTCCCAAGCAAACAGCGGAGGCTACACCTTC. It is translated as CASSSQANSGGYTF.

This chain links TRBV20-1 with TRBJ2-3, with a possible D match to TRBD2 (5 bases). The CDR3 covers 16 residues. V was pared by 2 bases and J by 1 base, with 16 bases between. Germline V gives CDR1 DFQATT, CDR2 SNEGSKA (reference sequence). The CDR3 is CSARPLGPEGTDTQYF. CDR3 nucleotides: TGCAGTGCTAGACCTTTGGGCCCGGAGGGCACAGATACGCAGTATTTT.

This clonotype was counted ten times or more. CDR3 sequence reads: CASSLQVPETQYF. In DNA, the CDR3 is TGTGCCAGCAGTCTTCAGGTCCCAGAGACCCAGTACTTC. V is TRBV12-3 or TRBV12-4 and J is TRBJ2-5; D remains unclear. V was pared by 5 bases and J by 4 bases, with 11 bases between. The CDR3 is made up of 13 amino acids.